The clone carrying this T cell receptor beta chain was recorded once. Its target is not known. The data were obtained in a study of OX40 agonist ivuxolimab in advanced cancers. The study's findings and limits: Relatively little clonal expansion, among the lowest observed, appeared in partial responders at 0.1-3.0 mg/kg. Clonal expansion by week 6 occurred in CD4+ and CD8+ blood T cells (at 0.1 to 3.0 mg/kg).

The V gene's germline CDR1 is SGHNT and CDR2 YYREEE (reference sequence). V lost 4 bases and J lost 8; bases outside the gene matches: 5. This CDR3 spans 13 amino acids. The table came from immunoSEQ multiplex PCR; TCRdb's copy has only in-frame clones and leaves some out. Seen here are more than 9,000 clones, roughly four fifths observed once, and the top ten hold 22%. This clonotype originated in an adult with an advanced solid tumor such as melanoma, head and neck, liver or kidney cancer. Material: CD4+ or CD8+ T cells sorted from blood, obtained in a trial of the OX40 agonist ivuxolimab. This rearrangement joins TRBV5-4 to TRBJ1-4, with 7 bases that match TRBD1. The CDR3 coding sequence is TGTGCCAGCAGCCCGGGACAGAGCGAAAAACTGTTTTTT. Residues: CASSPGQSEKLFF.